A selection of T cell receptor beta chains follows, all from one sample in a study of T cell responses to AZD1222 COVID-19 vaccine. The assay was immunoSEQ multiplex PCR, and TCRdb's table has in-frame clones only and misses some. The sample has 150,000 to 160,000 clones, 70% to 90% seen once. Here the sequenced sample was peripheral blood, taken on day 0 of MenACWY control vaccination. Source of these receptors: an adult in good health. The CDR3 runs from the conserved cysteine through the conserved F or W. For some rows the clone size is stated as once, few or many, or as a class when expanded; others skip it.

TRBV4-3	-	TRBJ2-3	CASSQDWSGGRDTQYF
TRBV28	-	TRBJ2-3	CASSLLLATDTQYF
TRBV11-3	-	TRBJ2-1	CASSLDGGTYNEQFF
TRBV5-1	-	TRBJ2-2	CASSSPGGGNTGELFF
TRBV19	-	TRBJ1-2	CASSIWGRREPPNGYTF
TRBV11-1	-	TRBJ1-6	CASSLDAENSPLHF
TRBV5-1	-	TRBJ1-6	CASSLGDSQGDSPLHF
TRBV6-5	-	TRBJ2-5	CASRKQDLETQYF
TRBV30	once	TRBJ1-5	CAWSVPGRGQPQHF
TRBV18	-	TRBJ1-4	CASSPQGARSEKLFF